The 23 T cell receptor beta chains below were found in one sample sequenced in a study of cytomegalovirus exposure and HLA in healthy donors. The PCR contained 60 Vbeta and 13 Jbeta primers. Produced via immunoSEQ multiplex PCR; TCRdb's table is partial and in-frame only. The table has tens of thousands of clones, around 70% seen once. The material sequenced was PBMCs. Receptors were obtained from a woman in her 30s in good health and CMV-seropositive.

The chain recombines TRBV5-6 with TRBJ2-7; TRBD2 agrees at 7 bases. The junction had 4 bases not matched to a gene; V was cut back by 4 bases and J by 3 bases. The germline CDR1 and CDR2 sequences are SGHDT and YYEEEE. This CDR3 is built from 13 residues. DNA of the CDR3: TGTGCCAGCAGCGACCGGACTAGCTACGAGCAGTACTTC. It is translated as CASSDRTSYEQYF.

The chain recombines TRBV7-9 with TRBJ2-5; TRBD1 might be the D (6 bases). The V end lost 5 bases, the J end lost 2 bases, and 9 bases lay between the germline ends. Per the germline V gene, CDR1 is SEHNR and CDR2 is FQNEAQ (reference sequence). The CDR3 consists of 13 residues. The CDR3 DNA is TGTGCCAGCAGCCCCCAGGGGCAAGAGACCCAGTACTTC. Protein product: CASSPQGQETQYF. Filled out from reference TRBV7-9 and TRBJ2-5, the complete variable domain reads DTGVSQNPRHKITKRGQNVTFRCDPISEHNRLYWYRQTLGQGPEFLTYFQNEAQLEKSRLLSDRFSAERPKGSFSTLEIQRTEQGDSAMYLCASSPQGQETQYFGPGTRLLVL.

This clone was seen only a few times. V is TRBV5-1 and J is TRBJ2-2, with 9 bases fitting TRBD1. Looked up from germline, CDR1 is SGHRS and CDR2 is YFSETQ. CDR3 size: 19 residues. V lost 0 bases, J lost 0 bases, and 9 bases stayed unmatched. CDR3 coding DNA: TGCGCCAGCAGCTTGGTTGCGGGACAGGGCCGTTCGAACACCGGGGAGCTGTTTTTT. Its translation: CASSLVAGQGRSNTGELFF.

The gene calls are TRBV28 and TRBJ2-5; D remains ambiguous. Germline V gene sequence: CDR1 MDHEN, CDR2 SYDVKM. V was cut by 6 bases and J by 5 bases, with 13 bases left in between. This CDR3 region has 13 residues. The CDR3 sequence is CASSFPLEETQYF. Written as DNA, the CDR3 is TGTGCCAGCAGCTTCCCATTGGAGGAGACCCAGTACTTC.

The chain couples TRBV29-1 to TRBJ2-2; D gene uncertain. This CDR3 contains 12 residues. Trimming shortened V by 2 bases and J by 7 bases, and 8 bases separated the two germline ends. Germline loops: CDR1 SQVTM, CDR2 ANQGSEA. CDR3 sequence: CSVEPSNGELFF. CDR3 DNA: TGCAGCGTTGAACCAAGCAACGGGGAGCTGTTTTTT.

The J gene is TRBJ2-3, the V gene TRBV5-1, with 7 bases matching TRBD2. Germline CDR1 SGHRS, CDR2 YFSETQ. V shed 0 bases and J 1 base; nucleotides not matched to a gene: 2. There are 15 residues in the CDR3. The CDR3 DNA reads TGCGCCAGCAGCTTGGGACTAGCCGGCACAGATACGCAGTATTTT. This sequence encodes CASSLGLAGTDTQYF.

The chain employs TRBV6-1 and TRBJ1-2, with TRBD1 matching over 9 bases. Germline assignment: CDR1 MNHNS and CDR2 SASEGT. Losses at the gene ends were 6 bases for V and 0 bases for J; bases not matched to a gene: 5. This CDR3 is built from 15 residues. CDR3 residues: CASRPGTGPNYGYTF. Written as DNA, the CDR3 is TGTGCCAGCAGGCCCGGGACAGGGCCTAACTATGGCTACACCTTC.

The table lists this clone with a count of one. The chain combines TRBV15 with TRBJ2-7, with D possibly TRBD2 on 7 matching bases. Germline CDR1 and CDR2: LNHNV and YYDKDF (reference sequence). V gave up 5 bases and J gave up 2 bases, with 13 bases separating them. The CDR3 has 14 amino acids. The CDR3 region is CATSSWGGTYEQYF. The CDR3, as DNA: TGTGCCACCAGCTCCTGGGGGGGCACCTACGAGCAGTACTTC.

V and J are TRBV28 and TRBJ1-1, with D tentatively TRBD1 (5 bases). The V gene's germline CDR1 is MDHEN and CDR2 SYDVKM. V lost 3 bases and J lost 5, with 10 bases in between. The CDR3 is made up of 13 amino acids. This CDR3 is CASSLPGRTEAFF. The CDR3 DNA reads as TGTGCCAGCAGTTTGCCAGGGCGGACTGAAGCTTTCTTT.

The chain combines TRBV6-1 with TRBJ2-7; 8 nucleotides line up with TRBD2. V was pared by 3 bases and J by 2 bases, with 3 bases of the junction left unmatched. Germline V gene sequence: CDR1 MNHNS, CDR2 SASEGT. The CDR3 is 14 amino acids. This CDR3 reads CASSEVAGTYEQYF. CDR3 nucleotide sequence: TGTGCCAGCAGTGAGGTAGCGGGAACCTACGAGCAGTACTTC.

The rearrangement joins TRBV28 to TRBJ1-1; 9 positions agree with TRBD1. Germline V gene lookup returns CDR1 MDHEN and CDR2 SYDVKM. The V and J ends lost 4 bases and 9 bases, in that order; junction bases with no gene match: 3. The CDR3 extends over 12 amino acids. In nucleotides, the CDR3 is TGTGCCAGCAGTTCAGGACAGGGGAAAGCTTTCTTT. Translating it yields CASSSGQGKAFF.

This clone was counted a single time. The rearrangement links TRBV6-1 to TRBJ2-1; D is undetermined. Germline assignment: CDR1 MNHNS and CDR2 SASEGT. V dropped 1 base and J dropped 15 bases, with 16 bases sitting between them. The CDR3 totals 13 residues. The DNA of the CDR3 is TGTGCCAGCAGTGAAGGGGCTCATGCCCTCAGGTTCTTC. Its translation is CASSEGAHALRFF.

This clone was counted once. V gene TRBV7-2 combines with J gene TRBJ2-3; 7 bases match TRBD1. The CDR3 has 18 residues. With V trimmed by 5 bases and J by 1 base, 15 bases remained unmatched. Per germline, CDR1 SGHTA and CDR2 FQGNSA. The CDR3 is CASSLRSRGGGRTDTQYF. DNA for the CDR3: TGTGCCAGCAGCCTACGCTCAAGAGGGGGCGGGCGCACAGATACGCAGTATTTT.

DNA for the CDR3: TGTGCCAGCAGTTCCCCAAACAGGCTCGGCTACACCTTC. Amino acid sequence: CASSSPNRLGYTF. The J gene is TRBJ1-2, the V gene TRBV28, with a weak D call TRBD1 (5 bases). Germline V gives CDR1 MDHEN, CDR2 SYDVKM. V shed 4 bases and J shed 8 bases, with 14 bases lying between them. The length of the CDR3 is 13 residues.

The rearrangement uses TRBV29-1 and TRBJ2-7; 9 bases are a match to TRBD2. The CDR3 is 18 residues long. V was pared by 4 bases and J by 1 base, with 17 bases of the junction left unmatched. Per germline, CDR1 SQVTM and CDR2 ANQGSEA. In DNA form, the CDR3 reads TGCAGCGTTGTCGGACGAAGGGTTTCTAGCGGGACATCCTACGAGCAGTACTTC. Its protein product is CSVVGRRVSSGTSYEQYF.

The V gene is TRBV28, the J gene TRBJ1-5; 7 bases fit TRBD1. After removal of 8 bases from V and 6 bases from J, the junction contained 4 bases not matched to a gene. The CDR3 consists of 12 residues. Germline V gives CDR1 MDHEN, CDR2 SYDVKM. The CDR3 reads CASRQGSQPQHF. The CDR3 DNA reads as TGTGCCAGCCGACAGGGAAGTCAGCCCCAGCATTTT.

This chain links TRBV5-3 with TRBJ2-7; TRBD2 might be the D (6 bases). TRBV5-3 is classed as an ORF, of uncertain function. The CDR3 totals 15 residues. V was pared by 4 bases and J by 3 bases, with 17 bases between. This CDR3 reads CARSPPRLVFYEQYF. Here the CDR3 DNA reads TGTGCCAGAAGCCCTCCGAGACTAGTCTTCTACGAGCAGTACTTC.

V usage is TRBV6-5 and J usage is TRBJ2-7; 11 bases agree with TRBD1. Germline values: CDR1 MNHEY, CDR2 SVGAGI. There are 15 residues in the CDR3. The V and J ends lost 5 bases and 4 bases, in that order; junction bases with no gene match: 7. DNA of the CDR3: TGTGCCAGCAGTGCCCCCGGGACAGGGGGGTACGAGCAGTACTTC. Encoded protein: CASSAPGTGGYEQYF.

V and J are TRBV6-5 and TRBJ2-3, with D possibly being TRBD1 (5 bases). Trimming shortened V by 5 bases and J by 5 bases, and 8 bases separated the two germline ends. CDR1 is MNHEY and CDR2 is SVGAGI in the germline V gene. This CDR3 region has 12 residues. CDR3 DNA sequence: TGTGCCAGCAGTCGGCAGGGAGATACGCAGTATTTT. This gives the protein CASSRQGDTQYF.

The chain couples TRBV30 to TRBJ2-7, with D possibly matching TRBD1 (5 bases). The ends were cut back, 1 base at V and 6 bases at J, with 16 bases in the middle. In germline, CDR1 is GTSNPN, CDR2 SVGIG (reference sequence). This CDR3 has 14 amino acids. Here the CDR3 DNA reads TGTGCCTGGAGTGGGGGCTATATCCCTCTCGAGCAGTACTTC. This gives the protein CAWSGGYIPLEQYF.

The chain uses TRBV30 and TRBJ2-5; 8 bases match TRBD1. Unmatched junction bases numbered 8, after V lost 5 bases and J lost 6 bases. Germline assignment: CDR1 GTSNPN and CDR2 SVGIG (reference sequence). This CDR3 spans 13 amino acids. Here the CDR3 DNA reads TGTGCCTGGGCCGGACAGGGTAGGCAGACCCAGTACTTC. Residues: CAWAGQGRQTQYF.

The chain joins TRBV10-1 to TRBJ1-2, with D hard to call. Germline loops: CDR1 WNHNN, CDR2 SYGVQD (reference sequence). V lost 0 bases and J lost 2, with 4 bases in between. The CDR3 contains 13 residues. The CDR3 reads CASSESPNYGYTF. CDR3 bases: TGCGCCAGCAGTGAGTCCCCGAACTATGGCTACACCTTC.

Written as DNA, the CDR3 is TGTGCCAGCAGTGGAGGGCTTCGGGGCTATGGCTACACCTTC. Protein sequence: CASSGGLRGYGYTF. The chain carries TRBV2 and TRBJ1-2; D not certain. The CDR3 sequence is 14 residues long. V lost 4 bases to trimming and J lost 4 bases, with 13 bases between them. Looked up from germline, CDR1 is SNHLY and CDR2 is FYNNEI.